This T cell receptor (beta chain) originates from a study of control samples from healthy donors and cancer patients. The germline V gene has CDR1 SEHNR and CDR2 FQNEAQ (reference sequence). The V end lost 1 base, the J end lost 4 bases, and 5 bases lay between the germline ends. CDR3 length: 13 amino acids. The repertoire was sequenced with immunoSEQ multiplex PCR; TCRdb's copy has only in-frame clones and lacks some. The data show under 70,000 clones, around 87% seen once. The sequence was obtained from a man in his 60s with head and neck cancer. Source material: PBMCs. This chain joins TRBV7-9 and TRBJ2-1; a weak D match, TRBD1 (5 bases). The CDR3 reads CASSLGQYNEQFF. For the CDR3, the DNA is TGTGCCAGCAGCTTAGGACAGTACAATGAGCAGTTCTTC.